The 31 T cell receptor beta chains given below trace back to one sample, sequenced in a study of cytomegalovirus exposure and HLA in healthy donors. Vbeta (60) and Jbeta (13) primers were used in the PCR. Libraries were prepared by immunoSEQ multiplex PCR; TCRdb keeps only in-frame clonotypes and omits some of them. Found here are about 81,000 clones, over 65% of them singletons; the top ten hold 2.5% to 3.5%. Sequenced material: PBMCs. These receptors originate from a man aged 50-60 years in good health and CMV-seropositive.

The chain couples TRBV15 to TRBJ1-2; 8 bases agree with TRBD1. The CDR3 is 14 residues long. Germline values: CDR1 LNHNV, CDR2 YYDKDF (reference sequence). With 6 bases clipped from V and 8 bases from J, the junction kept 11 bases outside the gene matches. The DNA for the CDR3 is TGTGCCACCAGTCCACAGGGGGATACAGGAGGCTACACCTTC. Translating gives CATSPQGDTGGYTF.

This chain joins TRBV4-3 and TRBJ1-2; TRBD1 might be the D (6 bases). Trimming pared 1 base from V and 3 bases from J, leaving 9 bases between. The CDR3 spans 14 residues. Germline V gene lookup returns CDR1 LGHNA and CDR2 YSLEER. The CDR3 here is CASSQGPGDYGYTF. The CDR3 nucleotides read TGCGCCAGCAGCCAAGGACCAGGGGACTATGGCTACACCTTC.

In nucleotides, the CDR3 is TGTGCCAGCAGCTTAGGGCGCAGCCTAGCGGGGGAGCAGTTCTTC. It encodes CASSLGRSLAGEQFF. The J gene is TRBJ2-1, the V gene TRBV11-2; 9 bases match TRBD2. Germline-derived CDR1 and CDR2 are SGHAT and FQNNGV. V shed 1 base, J shed 10 bases, and the junction held 8 bases outside the gene matches. The CDR3 has 15 amino acids.

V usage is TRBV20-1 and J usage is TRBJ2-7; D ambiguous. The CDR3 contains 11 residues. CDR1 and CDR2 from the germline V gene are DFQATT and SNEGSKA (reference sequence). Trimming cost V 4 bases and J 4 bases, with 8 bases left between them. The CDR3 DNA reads TGCAGTGCTACCCCAGATTACGAGCAGTACTTC. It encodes CSATPDYEQYF.

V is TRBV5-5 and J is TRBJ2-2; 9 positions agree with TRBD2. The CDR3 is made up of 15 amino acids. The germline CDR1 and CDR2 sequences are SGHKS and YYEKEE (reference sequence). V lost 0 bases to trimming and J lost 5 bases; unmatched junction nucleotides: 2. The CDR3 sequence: CASSLVTSGTGELFF. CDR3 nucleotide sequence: TGTGCCAGCAGCTTGGTGACTAGCGGAACCGGGGAGCTGTTTTTT.

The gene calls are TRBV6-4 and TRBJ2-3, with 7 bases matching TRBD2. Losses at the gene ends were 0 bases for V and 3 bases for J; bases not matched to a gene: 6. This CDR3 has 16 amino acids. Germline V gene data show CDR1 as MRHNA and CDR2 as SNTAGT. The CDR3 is CASSDSAGATTDTQYF. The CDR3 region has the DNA TGTGCCAGCAGTGACTCGGCGGGAGCCACTACAGATACGCAGTATTTT.

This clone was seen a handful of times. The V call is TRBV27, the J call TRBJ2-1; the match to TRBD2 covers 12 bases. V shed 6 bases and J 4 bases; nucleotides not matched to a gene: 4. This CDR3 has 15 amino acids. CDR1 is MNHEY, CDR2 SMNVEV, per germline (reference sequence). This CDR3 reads CASSSLAGGYNEQFF. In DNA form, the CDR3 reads TGTGCCAGCAGCTCCCTAGCGGGAGGGTACAATGAGCAGTTCTTC.

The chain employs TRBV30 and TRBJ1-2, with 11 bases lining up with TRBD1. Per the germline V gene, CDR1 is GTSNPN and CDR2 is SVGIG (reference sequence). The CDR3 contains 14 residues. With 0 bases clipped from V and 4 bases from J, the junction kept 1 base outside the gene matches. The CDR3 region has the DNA TGTGCCTGGAGTGTAGGGACAGGGGGCTATGGCTACACCTTC. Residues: CAWSVGTGGYGYTF.

This CDR3 reads CASSIGAISYEQYF. The CDR3 nucleotides are TGTGCCAGTAGTATAGGGGCAATCTCCTACGAGCAGTACTTC. J is TRBJ2-7 and V is TRBV19, with no clear D. This CDR3 comprises 14 residues. V lost 1 base to trimming and J lost 0 bases, with 7 bases between them. Looked up from germline, CDR1 is LNHDA and CDR2 is SQIVND (reference sequence). Combining the CDR3 with reference TRBV19 and TRBJ2-7 gives the whole variable domain DGGITQSPKYLFRKEGQNVTLSCEQNLNHDAMYWYRQDPGQGLRLIYYSQIVNDFQKGDIAEGYSVSREKKESFPLTVTSAQKNPTAFYLCASSIGAISYEQYFGPGTRLTVT.

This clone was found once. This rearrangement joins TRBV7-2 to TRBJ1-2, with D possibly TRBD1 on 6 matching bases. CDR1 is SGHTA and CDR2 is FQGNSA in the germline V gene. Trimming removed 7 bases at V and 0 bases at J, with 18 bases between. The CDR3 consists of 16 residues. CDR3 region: CASISDSSRANYGYTF. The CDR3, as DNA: TGTGCCAGCATATCGGACAGTTCACGGGCTAACTATGGCTACACCTTC.

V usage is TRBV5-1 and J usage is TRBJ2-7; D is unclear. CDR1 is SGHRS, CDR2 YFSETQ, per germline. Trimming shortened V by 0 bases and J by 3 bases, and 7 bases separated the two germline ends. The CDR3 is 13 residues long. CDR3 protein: CASSLGRDYEQYF. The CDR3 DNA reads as TGCGCCAGCAGCTTGGGGAGAGACTACGAGCAGTACTTC.

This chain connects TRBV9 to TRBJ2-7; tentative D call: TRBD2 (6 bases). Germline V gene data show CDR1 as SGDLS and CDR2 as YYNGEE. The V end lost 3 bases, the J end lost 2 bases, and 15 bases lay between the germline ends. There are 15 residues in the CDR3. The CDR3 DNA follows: TGTGCCAGCAGCGCAAGCCCTAGCGAGACCTACGAGCAGTACTTC. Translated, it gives CASSASPSETYEQYF.

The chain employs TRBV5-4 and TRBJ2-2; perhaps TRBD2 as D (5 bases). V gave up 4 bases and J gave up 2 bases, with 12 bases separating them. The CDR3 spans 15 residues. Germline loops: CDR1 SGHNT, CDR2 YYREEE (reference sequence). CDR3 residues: CASSPLRTNTGELFF. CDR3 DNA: TGTGCCAGCAGCCCCCTCCGGACTAACACCGGGGAGCTGTTTTTT.

The CDR3 spells CSVNRDRAQPEAFF. In DNA form, the CDR3 reads TGCAGCGTGAACCGGGACAGGGCACAACCTGAAGCTTTCTTT. This sequence joins TRBV29-1 and TRBJ1-1; 9 bases are shared with TRBD1. CDR1 is SQVTM, CDR2 ANQGSEA, per germline. The CDR3 has 14 amino acids. The V gene end was trimmed by 6 bases and the J gene end by 6 bases; junction bases not matched to a gene: 11.

CDR3 DNA sequence: TGTGCCAGCAGTCCGGGACTAGCGGCGGAAAAAGCGCGCAACACAGATACGCAGTATTTT. It encodes CASSPGLAAEKARNTDTQYF. The V call is TRBV27, the J call TRBJ2-3; 11 bases match TRBD2. V lost 5 bases to trimming and J lost 2 bases; unmatched junction nucleotides: 18. Per germline, CDR1 MNHEY and CDR2 SMNVEV (reference sequence). This CDR3 region has 20 residues.

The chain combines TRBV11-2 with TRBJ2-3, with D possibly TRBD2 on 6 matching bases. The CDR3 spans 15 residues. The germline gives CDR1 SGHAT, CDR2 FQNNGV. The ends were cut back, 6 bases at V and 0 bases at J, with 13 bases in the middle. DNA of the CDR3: TGTGCCAGCAGTTCTCCGGGACTTAGCACAGATACGCAGTATTTT. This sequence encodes CASSSPGLSTDTQYF.

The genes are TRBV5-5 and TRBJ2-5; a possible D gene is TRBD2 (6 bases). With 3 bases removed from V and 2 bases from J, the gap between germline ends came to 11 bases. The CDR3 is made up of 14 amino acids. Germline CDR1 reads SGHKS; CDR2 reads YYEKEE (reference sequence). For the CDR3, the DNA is TGTGCCAGCAGCTACTCCGGGACTCAAGAGACCCAGTACTTC. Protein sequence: CASSYSGTQETQYF.

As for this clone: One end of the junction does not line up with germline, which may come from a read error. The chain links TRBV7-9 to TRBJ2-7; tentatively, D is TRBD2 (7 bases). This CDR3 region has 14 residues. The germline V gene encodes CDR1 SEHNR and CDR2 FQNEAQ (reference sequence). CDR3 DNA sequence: TGTTCCAGCAGCTTAGGGGGAGGGACCTACGAGCAGTACTTC. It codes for CSSSLGGGTYEQYF.

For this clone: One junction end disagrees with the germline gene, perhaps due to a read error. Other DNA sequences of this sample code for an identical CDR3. The CDR3 sequence: CASSLGLVLDTQYF. CDR3 coding DNA: TGCGCCAGCAGCTTAGGACTAGTTTTAGATACGCAGTATTTT. The chain has TRBV7-9 and TRBJ2-3; 7 bases agree with TRBD2. Germline V lookup: CDR1 SEHNR, CDR2 FQNEAQ (reference sequence). The CDR3 extends over 14 amino acids.

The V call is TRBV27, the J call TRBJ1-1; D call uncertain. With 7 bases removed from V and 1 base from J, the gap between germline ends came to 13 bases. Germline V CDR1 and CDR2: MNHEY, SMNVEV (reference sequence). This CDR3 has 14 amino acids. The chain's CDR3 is CASKYLTWNTEAFF. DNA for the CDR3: TGTGCCAGCAAGTATTTGACATGGAACACTGAAGCTTTCTTT.

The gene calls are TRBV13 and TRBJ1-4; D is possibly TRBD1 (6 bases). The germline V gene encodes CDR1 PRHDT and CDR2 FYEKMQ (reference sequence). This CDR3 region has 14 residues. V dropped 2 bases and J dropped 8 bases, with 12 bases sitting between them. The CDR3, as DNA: TGTGCCAGCAGCTTATTTGGGGGCGCGGAAAAACTGTTTTTT. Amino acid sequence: CASSLFGGAEKLFF.

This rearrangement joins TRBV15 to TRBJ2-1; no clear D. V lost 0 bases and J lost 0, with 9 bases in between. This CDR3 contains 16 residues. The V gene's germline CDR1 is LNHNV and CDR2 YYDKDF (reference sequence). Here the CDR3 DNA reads TGTGCCACCAGCAGAGATTATTCCAGCTCCTACAATGAGCAGTTCTTC. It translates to CATSRDYSSSYNEQFF.

CDR3 nucleotide sequence: TGTGCCAGCAGGGACTCCGGGACTAGCGGGAGAGATGAGCAGTTCTTC. Protein sequence: CASRDSGTSGRDEQFF. The chain links TRBV5-6 to TRBJ2-1, with 14 nucleotides matching TRBD2. The CDR3 totals 16 residues. V lost 5 bases and J lost 8; bases outside the gene matches: 9. Germline-derived CDR1 and CDR2 are SGHDT and YYEEEE.

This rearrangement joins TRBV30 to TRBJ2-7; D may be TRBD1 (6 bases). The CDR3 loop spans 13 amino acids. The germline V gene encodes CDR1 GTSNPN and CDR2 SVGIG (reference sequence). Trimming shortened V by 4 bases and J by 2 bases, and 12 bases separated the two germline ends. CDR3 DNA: TGTGCCTGGAAAGGGGGAAATACCTACGAGCAGTACTTC. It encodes CAWKGGNTYEQYF.

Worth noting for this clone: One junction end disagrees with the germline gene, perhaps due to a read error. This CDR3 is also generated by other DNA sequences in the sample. CDR3 amino acids: CASSARGGVNTGELFF. The CDR3 DNA follows: TGTGCCAGCAGCGCGCGAGGGGGGGTGAACACCGGGGAACTGTTTTTT. The chain recombines TRBV9 with TRBJ2-2; D perhaps matches TRBD2 (7 bases). Germline V gene data show CDR1 as SGDLS and CDR2 as YYNGEE. The CDR3 length is 16 residues.

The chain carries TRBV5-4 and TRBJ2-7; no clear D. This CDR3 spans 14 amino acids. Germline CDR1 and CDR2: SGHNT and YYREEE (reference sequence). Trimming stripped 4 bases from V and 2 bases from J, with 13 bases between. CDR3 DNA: TGTGCCAGCAGCACGCGGTGGCCCACCTACGAGCAGTACTTC. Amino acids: CASSTRWPTYEQYF.

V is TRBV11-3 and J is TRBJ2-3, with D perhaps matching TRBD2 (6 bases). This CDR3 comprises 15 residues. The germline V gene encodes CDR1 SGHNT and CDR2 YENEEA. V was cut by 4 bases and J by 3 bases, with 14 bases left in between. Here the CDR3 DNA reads TGTGCCAGCAGCTGGGGCCCCAGCGGGACAGATACGCAGTATTTT. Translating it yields CASSWGPSGTDTQYF.

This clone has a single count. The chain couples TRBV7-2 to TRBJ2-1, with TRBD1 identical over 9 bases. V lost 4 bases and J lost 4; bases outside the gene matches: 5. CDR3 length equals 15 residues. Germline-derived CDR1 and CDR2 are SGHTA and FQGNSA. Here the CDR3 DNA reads TGTGCCAGCAGCTCTATGGGACAGGGATACAATGAGCAGTTCTTC. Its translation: CASSSMGQGYNEQFF.

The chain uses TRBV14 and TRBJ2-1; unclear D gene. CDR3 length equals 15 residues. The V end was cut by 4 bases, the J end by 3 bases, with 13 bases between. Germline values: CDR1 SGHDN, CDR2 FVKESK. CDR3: CASSRGQPGYNEQFF. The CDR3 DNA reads TGTGCCAGCAGCCGCGGCCAACCCGGCTACAATGAGCAGTTCTTC.

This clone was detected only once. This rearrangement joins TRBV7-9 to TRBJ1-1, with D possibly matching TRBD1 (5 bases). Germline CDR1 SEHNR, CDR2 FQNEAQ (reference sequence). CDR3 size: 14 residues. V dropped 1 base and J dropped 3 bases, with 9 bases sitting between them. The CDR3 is CASSLGQGDTEAFF. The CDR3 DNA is TGTGCCAGCAGCTTAGGACAAGGGGACACTGAAGCTTTCTTT.

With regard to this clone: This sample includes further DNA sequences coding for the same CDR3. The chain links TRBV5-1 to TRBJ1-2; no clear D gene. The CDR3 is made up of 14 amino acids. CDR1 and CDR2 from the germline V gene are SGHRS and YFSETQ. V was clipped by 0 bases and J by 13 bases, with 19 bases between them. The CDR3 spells CASSLASGPARSTF. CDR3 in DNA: TGCGCCAGCAGCTTGGCATCTGGGCCGGCAAGGTCCACCTTC. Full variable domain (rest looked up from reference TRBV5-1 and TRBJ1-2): KAGVTQTPRYLIKTRGQQVTLSCSPISGHRSVSWYQQTPGQGLQFLFEYFSETQRNKGNFPGRFSGRQFSNSRSEMNVSTLELGDSALYLCASSLASGPARSTFGSGTRLTVV.